The 17 T cell receptor beta chains reported below all come from one sample, sequenced in a study of cytomegalovirus exposure and HLA in healthy donors. Generated by immunoSEQ multiplex PCR, the TCRdb table keeps only in-frame clones and is missing some. The sample contains approximately 210,000 clones, 86% of which appear only once. The sample taken for sequencing was PBMCs. Receptors were obtained from a young woman in good health and CMV-seronegative.

The chain employs TRBV9 and TRBJ1-1, with D tentatively TRBD1 (5 bases). With 3 bases removed from V and 0 bases from J, the gap between germline ends came to 12 bases. The length of the CDR3 is 15 residues. Germline assignment: CDR1 SGDLS and CDR2 YYNGEE. The CDR3 nucleotides read TGTGCCAGCAGCGCCTACTCGGGGGTGAACACTGAAGCTTTCTTT. It translates to CASSAYSGVNTEAFF.

V usage is TRBV11-3 and J usage is TRBJ2-3; 9 positions match TRBD1. Germline loops: CDR1 SGHNT, CDR2 YENEEA. V lost 4 bases, J lost 2 bases, and 4 bases stayed unmatched. The CDR3 has 15 amino acids. The DNA for the CDR3 is TGTGCCAGCAGCTCTCGGACAGGGGACACAGATACGCAGTATTTT. It translates to CASSSRTGDTDTQYF.

The chain couples TRBV19 to TRBJ1-5, with 8 bases that match TRBD1. Germline lookup yields CDR1 LNHDA and CDR2 SQIVND (reference sequence). J gave up 7 bases and V 3 bases, and 11 bases lay outside the gene matches. The CDR3 totals 16 residues. The CDR3 DNA reads as TGTGCCAGTAGTATGTGGGACAGGTTTCAGGAACAGCCCCAGCATTTT. Encoded protein: CASSMWDRFQEQPQHF.

The rearrangement joins TRBV18 to TRBJ1-1, with D perhaps matching TRBD1 (5 bases). The CDR3 is 15 amino acids. Germline lookup yields CDR1 KGHSH and CDR2 LQKENI. V shed 5 bases and J shed 0 bases, with 13 bases lying between them. CDR3 coding DNA: TGTGCCAGCTCAGTTCTTGGGGGGGTGAACACTGAAGCTTTCTTT. The encoded protein is CASSVLGGVNTEAFF.

The V gene is TRBV9, the J gene TRBJ2-3; a possible D gene is TRBD2 (6 bases). The ends were cut back, 3 bases at V and 3 bases at J, with 17 bases in the middle. The CDR3 runs 16 residues. CDR1 SGDLS and CDR2 YYNGEE come from the germline V gene. The CDR3 bases are TGTGCCAGCAGCGCCCGTTTTGGGGCGGGAACAGATACGCAGTATTTT. It is translated as CASSARFGAGTDTQYF.

The genes are TRBV6-5 and TRBJ1-2; 8 bases are shared with TRBD1. V was clipped by 0 bases and J by 4 bases; unmatched bases: 4. The CDR3 spans 15 residues. The germline V gene has CDR1 MNHEY and CDR2 SVGAGI. This chain's CDR3 is CASSYSEDRAYGYTF. Written as DNA, the CDR3 is TGTGCCAGCAGTTACTCGGAGGACAGGGCCTATGGCTACACCTTC.

The CDR3 coding sequence is TGTGCTAGTGGTTTGGCCCCAGGGGGCGTGAGTGCCACTGAAGCTTTCTTT. Its protein product is CASGLAPGGVSATEAFF. The chain has TRBV12-5 and TRBJ1-1; TRBD1 aligns across 8 bases. The CDR3 spans 17 residues. Trimming at V came to 1 base and at J to 4 bases, leaving 11 bases not matched to a gene. Germline CDR1 is LGHNT and CDR2 is FRNRAP.

V and J are TRBV28 and TRBJ2-7, with 9 bases fitting TRBD1. Unmatched junction bases numbered 9, after V lost 7 bases and J lost 2 bases. Germline V CDR1 and CDR2: MDHEN, SYDVKM. The CDR3 is made up of 15 amino acids. In DNA, the CDR3 is TGTGCCAGCACCTTTGGGACAGGGAGAACCTACGAGCAGTACTTC. Its translation is CASTFGTGRTYEQYF.

The V gene is TRBV2, the J gene TRBJ2-7, with D possibly being TRBD1 (6 bases). CDR1 is SNHLY, CDR2 FYNNEI, per germline. V shed 6 bases and J shed 4 bases, with 22 bases lying between them. The CDR3 length is 16 residues. The CDR3 DNA reads TGTGCCAGCAGCCAAACCGAGCCTGACAGGATGTACGAGCAGTACTTC. Amino acid sequence: CASSQTEPDRMYEQYF.

The chain links TRBV19 to TRBJ1-2; TRBD1 matches at 8 bases. CDR3 length equals 16 residues. Looked up from germline, CDR1 is LNHDA and CDR2 is SQIVND (reference sequence). V shed 1 base, J shed 4 bases, and the junction held 8 bases outside the gene matches. CDR3 in amino acids: CASSIGNRDRLYGYTF. The CDR3, as DNA: TGTGCCAGTAGTATAGGGAACCGGGACAGGCTCTATGGCTACACCTTC.

A single count supports this clone. The rearrangement uses TRBV5-5 and TRBJ1-2; tentatively, D is TRBD1 (6 bases). The CDR3 is 13 amino acids. V was clipped by 3 bases and J by 8 bases, with 14 bases between them. The germline V gene has CDR1 SGHKS and CDR2 YYEKEE (reference sequence). The CDR3 nucleotides are TGTGCCAGCAGCTCCGGAACGGGGGGCGGCTACACCTTC. It codes for CASSSGTGGGYTF. Filled out from reference TRBV5-5 and TRBJ1-2, the complete variable domain reads DAGVTQSPTHLIKTRGQQVTLRCSPISGHKSVSWYQQVLGQGPQFIFQYYEKEERGRGNFPDRFSARQFPNYSSELNVNALLLGDSALYLCASSSGTGGGYTFGSGTRLTVV.

This rearrangement joins TRBV4-2 to TRBJ2-3, with TRBD2 identical over 14 bases. The CDR3 has 17 residues. Germline V gene sequence: CDR1 LGHNA, CDR2 YNFKEQ. After removal of 4 bases from V and 0 bases from J, the junction contained 3 bases not matched to a gene. The CDR3 sequence is CASSRTSGGTSTDTQYF. CDR3 bases: TGTGCCAGCAGCCGGACTAGCGGGGGGACTAGCACAGATACGCAGTATTTT.

V gene TRBV10-3 combines with J gene TRBJ2-3; 9 positions match TRBD2. The ends lost 3 bases at V and 0 bases at J; junction bases unmatched: 7. The CDR3 covers 17 residues. Germline CDR1 reads ENHRY; CDR2 reads SYGVKD. CDR3 region: CAISDRSSGVSTDTQYF. CDR3 nucleotide sequence: TGTGCCATCAGTGATAGGTCTAGCGGGGTTAGCACAGATACGCAGTATTTT.

The chain carries TRBV2 and TRBJ1-1, with D perhaps TRBD1 (5 bases). The CDR3 totals 13 residues. Germline V lookup: CDR1 SNHLY, CDR2 FYNNEI. Trimming left V 6 bases short and J 2 bases short, with 10 bases between. This CDR3 is CASSRGGNTEAFF. The CDR3 region has the DNA TGTGCCAGCAGCCGGGGGGGTAACACTGAAGCTTTCTTT.

The rearrangement joins TRBV6-6 to TRBJ1-3; D is perhaps TRBD1 (5 bases). V gave up 6 bases and J gave up 2 bases, with 14 bases separating them. Germline loops: CDR1 MNHNY, CDR2 SVGAGI (reference sequence). The CDR3 runs to 15 residues. CDR3 DNA sequence: TGTGCCAGCAGCCCGGGACTGCCTACTGGAAACACCATATATTTT. It yields the protein CASSPGLPTGNTIYF.

The chain uses TRBV6-1 and TRBJ2-1; 12 bases fit TRBD2. V was clipped by 4 bases and J by 0 bases; unmatched bases: 4. There are 17 residues in the CDR3. Germline CDR1 and CDR2: MNHNS and SASEGT. CDR3 coding DNA: TGTGCCAGCAGTGCTCTAGCGGGGGGGGGCTCCTACAATGAGCAGTTCTTC. Translation gives CASSALAGGGSYNEQFF.

This clone came up once. The gene calls are TRBV4-2 and TRBJ2-3; no firm D call. The CDR3 is 14 residues long. Germline CDR1 LGHNA, CDR2 YNFKEQ. The V gene lost 0 bases and the J gene lost 4 bases, with 8 bases spanning the gap. CDR3 DNA sequence: TGTGCCAGCAGCCAAGATTTGGGCCCAGATACGCAGTATTTT. Translated: CASSQDLGPDTQYF.